The 6 T cell receptor beta chains reported below all come from one sample, sequenced in a study of lymphopenia after photon versus proton radiotherapy. TCRdb's copy holds only in-frame clones and misses some; the assay was immunoSEQ multiplex PCR. This table has 70,000 or so clones, roughly 93% appearing once. This specimen was peripheral blood, taken from a patient treated with photon-based radiotherapy. The receptors were sampled from a woman in her sixties or seventies with pancreatic cancer.

This clone has only one observation. This sequence joins TRBV4-1 and TRBJ1-1; D is perhaps TRBD1 (5 bases). The CDR3 has 14 amino acids. The germline V gene encodes CDR1 MGHRA and CDR2 YSYEKL. V lost 3 bases and J lost 5, with 13 bases in between. This CDR3 is CASSHPGTLTEAFF. The CDR3 nucleotides are TGCGCCAGCAGCCATCCCGGGACCCTAACTGAAGCTTTCTTT.

The chain links TRBV2 to TRBJ2-3; maybe TRBD2 (6 bases). The CDR3 contains 14 residues. Germline-derived CDR1 and CDR2 are SNHLY and FYNNEI. The V end was cut by 6 bases, the J end by 6 bases, with 16 bases between. CDR3 sequence: CASSARGILDTQYF. DNA for the CDR3: TGTGCCAGCAGCGCCCGGGGGATTTTGGATACGCAGTATTTT.

The chain links TRBV7-6 to TRBJ2-1; 9 bases match TRBD2. After removal of 1 base from V and 6 bases from J, the junction contained 10 bases not matched to a gene. Germline-derived CDR1 and CDR2 are SGHVS and FNYEAQ. The CDR3 sequence is 17 residues long. The CDR3: CASSLGAGGPTSNEQFF. CDR3 nucleotides: TGTGCCAGCAGCTTAGGGGCGGGAGGGCCCACTAGCAATGAGCAGTTCTTC. The variable domain in full, with the rest retrieved from reference TRBV7-6 and TRBJ2-1, is GAGVSQSPRYKVTKRGQDVALRCDPISGHVSLYWYRQALGQGPEFLTYFNYEAQQDKSGLPNDRFSAERPEGSISTLTIQRTEQRDSAMYRCASSLGAGGPTSNEQFFGPGTRLTVL.

The rearrangement links TRBV7-2 to TRBJ2-3; 9 bases align to TRBD2. The germline V gene encodes CDR1 SGHTA and CDR2 FQGNSA. The trim removed 5 bases at V and 1 base at J, leaving 1 base unmatched. The CDR3 extends over 14 amino acids. Here the CDR3 DNA reads TGTGCCAGCAGCCGGACTAGCGGCACAGATACGCAGTATTTT. This gives the protein CASSRTSGTDTQYF.

V and J are TRBV5-1 and TRBJ2-5; D is perhaps TRBD2 (5 bases). The CDR3 is 13 amino acids. With 5 bases removed from V and 1 base from J, the gap between germline ends came to 9 bases. Germline V lookup: CDR1 SGHRS, CDR2 YFSETQ. CDR3 region: CASRPGFQETQYF. The CDR3, as DNA: TGCGCCAGCAGACCGGGATTCCAAGAGACCCAGTACTTC.

This clone was counted between two and nine times. V and J are TRBV4-2 and TRBJ2-7, with D unresolved. Germline CDR1 and CDR2: LGHNA and YNFKEQ. The CDR3 length is 14 residues. Deletions cut 0 bases from V and 4 bases from J, with 10 bases between. The CDR3 sequence: CASSQDKVGYEQYF. The CDR3 DNA follows: TGTGCCAGCAGCCAAGATAAAGTAGGGTACGAGCAGTACTTC.